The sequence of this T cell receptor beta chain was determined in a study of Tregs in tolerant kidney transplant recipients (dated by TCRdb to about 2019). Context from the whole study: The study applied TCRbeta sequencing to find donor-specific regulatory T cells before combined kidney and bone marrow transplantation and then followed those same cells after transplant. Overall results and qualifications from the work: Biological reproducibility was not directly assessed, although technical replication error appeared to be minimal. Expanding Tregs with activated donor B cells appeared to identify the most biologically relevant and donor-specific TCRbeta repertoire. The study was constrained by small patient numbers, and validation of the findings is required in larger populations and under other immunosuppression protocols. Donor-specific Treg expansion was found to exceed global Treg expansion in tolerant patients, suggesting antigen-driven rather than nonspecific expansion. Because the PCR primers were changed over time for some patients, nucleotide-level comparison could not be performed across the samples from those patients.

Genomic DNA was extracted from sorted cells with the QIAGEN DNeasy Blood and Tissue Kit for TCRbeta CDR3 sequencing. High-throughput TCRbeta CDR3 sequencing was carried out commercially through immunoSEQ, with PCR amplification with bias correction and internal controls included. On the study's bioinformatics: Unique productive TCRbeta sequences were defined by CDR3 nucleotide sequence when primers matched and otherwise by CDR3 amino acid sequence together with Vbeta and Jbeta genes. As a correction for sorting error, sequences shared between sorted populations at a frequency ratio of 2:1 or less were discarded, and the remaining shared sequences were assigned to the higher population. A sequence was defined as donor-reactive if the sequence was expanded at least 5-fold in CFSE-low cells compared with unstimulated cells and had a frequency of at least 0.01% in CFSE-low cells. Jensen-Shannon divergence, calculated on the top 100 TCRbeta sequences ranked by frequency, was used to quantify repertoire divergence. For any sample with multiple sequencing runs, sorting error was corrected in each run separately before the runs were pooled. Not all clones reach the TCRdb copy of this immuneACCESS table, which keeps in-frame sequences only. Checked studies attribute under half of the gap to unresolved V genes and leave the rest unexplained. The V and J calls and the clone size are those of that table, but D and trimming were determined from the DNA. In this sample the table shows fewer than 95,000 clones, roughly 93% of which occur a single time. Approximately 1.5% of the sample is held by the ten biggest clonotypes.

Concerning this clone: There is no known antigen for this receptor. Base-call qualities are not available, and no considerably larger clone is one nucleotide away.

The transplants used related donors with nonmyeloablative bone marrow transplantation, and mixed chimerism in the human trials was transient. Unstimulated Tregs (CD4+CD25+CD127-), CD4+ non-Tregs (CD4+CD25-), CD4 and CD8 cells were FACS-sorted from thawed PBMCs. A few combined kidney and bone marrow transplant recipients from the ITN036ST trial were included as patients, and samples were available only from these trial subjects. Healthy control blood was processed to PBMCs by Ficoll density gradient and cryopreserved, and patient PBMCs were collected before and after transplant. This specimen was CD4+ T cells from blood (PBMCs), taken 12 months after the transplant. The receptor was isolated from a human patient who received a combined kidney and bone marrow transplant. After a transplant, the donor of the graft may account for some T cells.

For the CDR3, the sequence is CASSQVGQGDYGYTF. The DNA sequence follows: TGCGCCAGCAGCCAAGTGGGACAGGGAGACTATGGCTACACCTTC. The V and J genes are TRBV4-1 and TRBJ1-2; a stretch of 9 junction bases matches TRBD1. The CDR3 runs 15 residues from the cysteine to the phenylalanine. Just CDR3 DNA is preserved here, 45 bases in frame from base 1. From V the trimming removes 1 base and from J it removes 3 bases, while the gene matches leave 3 bases of the junction unaccounted for. CDR1 and CDR2, looked up from the germline V gene, are MGHRA and YSYEKL.